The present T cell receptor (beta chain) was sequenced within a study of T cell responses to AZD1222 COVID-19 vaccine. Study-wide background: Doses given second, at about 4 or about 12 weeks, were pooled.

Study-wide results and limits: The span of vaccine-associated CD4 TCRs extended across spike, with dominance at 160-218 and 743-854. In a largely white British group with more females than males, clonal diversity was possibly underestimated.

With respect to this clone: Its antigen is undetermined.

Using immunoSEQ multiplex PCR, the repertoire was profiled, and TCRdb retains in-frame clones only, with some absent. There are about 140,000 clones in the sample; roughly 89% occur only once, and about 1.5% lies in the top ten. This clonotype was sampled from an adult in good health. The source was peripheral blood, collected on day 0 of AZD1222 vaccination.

CDR3 sequence: CATSRDRTSSYGYTF. The CDR3 DNA is TGTGCCACCAGCAGAGATAGGACCTCAAGCTATGGCTACACCTTC. This chain uses TRBV15 with TRBJ1-2; D gene uncertain. V shed 0 bases and J shed 4 bases, with 12 bases lying between them. CDR1 is LNHNV, CDR2 YYDKDF, per germline (reference sequence). The CDR3 contains 15 residues. The complete variable domain, with remaining parts taken from reference TRBV15 and TRBJ1-2, reads DAMVIQNPRYQVTQFGKPVTLSCSQTLNHNVMYWYQQKSSQAPKLLFHYYDKDFNNEADTPDNFQSRRPNTSFCFLDIRSPGLGDTAMYLCATSRDRTSSYGYTFGSGTRLTVV.